Listed below are T cell receptor beta chains from one sample, sequenced in a study of CD8+CD57+ T cells in acquired aplastic anemia. TCRdb analysed the reads with MiXCR anew, one entry per CDR3 protein. In the table there are about 180,000 distinct CDR3 sequences, 40% to 50% of which are singletons. The sequenced sample consisted of sorted CD4+, CD8+, or CD8+CD57+ T cells (not recorded which) from PBMCs. These receptors all come from a human donor in good health. The CDR3 runs from the conserved cysteine through the conserved F or W. Each record gives: clone size, J gene, D gene, V gene, CDR3 protein, CDR3 DNA. The D gene is left open where the match is weak. The listing skips clone size in some rows; elsewhere it reads once, few, many or a size class.

>many|TRBJ2-6|.|TRBV20-1
CSARATGANVLTF
TGCAGTGCTAGAGCAACTGGGGCCAACGTCCTGACTTTC
>.|TRBJ2-1|.|TRBV9
CASSSAAVEQFF
TGTGCCAGCAGTTCCGCGGCTGTTGAGCAGTTCTTC
>few|TRBJ2-1|.|TRBV6-2/TRBV6-3
CASSYSRVVGSGNEQFF
TGTGCCAGCAGTTACTCGAGGGTGGTTGGTAGCGGTAATGAGCAGTTCTTC
>few|TRBJ1-1|.|TRBV3-1
CASSRQRTLNTEAFF
TGTGCCAGCAGCCGACAACGTACTCTGAACACTGAAGCTTTCTTT
>.|TRBJ1-2|.|TRBV2
CASSEESRVGYTF
TGTGCCAGCAGTGAAGAATCGCGAGTGGGCTACACCTTC
>.|TRBJ1-2|TRBD1|TRBV7-9
CASSPDRTGPGGYTF
TGTGCCAGCAGCCCAGACCGGACAGGCCCGGGGGGCTACACCTTC
>many|TRBJ1-1|.|TRBV7-2
CASSLVGEGRGAFF
TGTGCCAGCAGCTTAGTGGGTGAGGGTCGTGGAGCTTTCTTT
>.|TRBJ2-5|TRBD2|TRBV6-1
CASKGLAGVTETQYF
TGTGCCAGCAAAGGGCTAGCGGGAGTAACAGAGACCCAGTACTTC
>.|TRBJ1-5|.|TRBV19
CASSIVGSRNQPQHF
TGTGCCAGTAGTATAGTTGGCTCCCGCAATCAGCCCCAGCATTTT
>many|TRBJ2-3|.|TRBV5-4
CASSLELNTQYF
TGTGCCAGCAGCTTGGAGTTGAATACGCAGTATTTT
>many|TRBJ2-2|TRBD2|TRBV19
CASSIYGRGNTGELFF
TGTGCCAGTAGTATATACGGGAGGGGGAACACCGGGGAGCTGTTTTTT
>once|TRBJ2-7|.|TRBV24-1
CATSDFKDSSYEQYF
TGTGCCACCAGTGATTTTAAGGACAGCTCCTACGAGCAGTACTTC
>few|TRBJ2-1|TRBD2|TRBV11-2
CASSSIAGTTYNEQFF
TGTGCCAGCAGCTCAATAGCGGGAACAACCTACAATGAGCAGTTCTTC
>many|TRBJ1-3|.|TRBV2
CASSPQANSGNTIYF
TGTGCCAGCAGCCCACAGGCCAACTCTGGAAACACCATATATTTT
>.|TRBJ1-1|TRBD1|TRBV7-9
CASSRGEGASAFF
TGTGCCAGCAGCCGAGGGGAGGGGGCATCTGCTTTCTTT
>.|TRBJ2-7|.|TRBV20-1
CSARAAGDRVYDQYF
TGCAGTGCTAGAGCTGCGGGGGACAGAGTCTACGATCAGTACTTC
>many|TRBJ2-6|TRBD2|TRBV19
CASSPPVGAGDSGANVLTF
TGTGCCAGTAGTCCCCCGGTGGGAGCGGGGGACTCTGGGGCCAACGTCCTGACTTTC
>.|TRBJ2-5|.|TRBV7-2
CASNFGEETQYF
TGTGCCAGCAACTTTGGTGAGGAGACCCAGTACTTC
>.|TRBJ2-1|.|TRBV12-5
CASGLLVGVGGGSSEQLF
.
>.|TRBJ1-1|.|TRBV5-6
CASSWGGRLDTEAFF
TGTGCCAGCAGCTGGGGCGGGCGGTTGGACACTGAAGCTTTCTTT
>.|TRBJ2-7|.|TRBV24-1
CATRQEATGEQYF
TGTGCCACCCGACAGGAAGCTACGGGGGAGCAGTACTTC
>.|TRBJ1-1|.|TRBV7-9
CPSSLGGHGTEAFF
TGTCCCAGCAGCTTAGGGGGTCATGGCACTGAAGCTTTCTTT
>.|TRBJ2-1|TRBD1|TRBV19
CASSPTGGSHNEQFF
TGTGCCAGTTCGCCGACAGGGGGCAGCCACAATGAGCAGTTCTTC
>many|TRBJ2-3|.|TRBV20-1
CSAEHRRAADTQYF
TGCAGTGCTGAACACAGGAGGGCAGCCGATACGCAGTATTTT
>.|TRBJ2-1|TRBD2|TRBV7-9
CASQAGEGNEQFF
TGTGCCAGCCAAGCGGGAGAGGGCAATGAGCAGTTCTTC
>many|TRBJ2-1|.|TRBV5-1
CASSLDRSSFDEQFF
TGCGCCAGCAGCTTGGACAGGAGTTCGTTCGATGAGCAGTTCTTC
>few|TRBJ1-1|.|TRBV12-3/TRBV12-4
CASSLRHGSLNTEAFF
TGTGCCAGCAGCCTCCGGCACGGATCCTTGAACACTGAAGCTTTCTTT
>.|TRBJ2-3|TRBD2|TRBV12-5
CARESGGASTDTQYF
TGTGCTAGAGAGAGCGGGGGGGCTAGCACAGATACGCAGTATTTT
>.|TRBJ2-1|TRBD2|TRBV19
CASTSSFGGGLSSYNEQFF
TGTGCCAGTACCTCCTCCTTCGGGGGAGGGTTAAGCTCCTACAATGAGCAGTTCTTC
>many|TRBJ1-4|.|TRBV25-1
CASRGIPEKLFF
TGTGCCAGCAGAGGGATCCCTGAAAAACTGTTTTTT
>.|TRBJ1-2|.|TRBV2
CASSEGPRVVYGYTF
TGTGCCAGCAGTGAAGGTCCGAGGGTAGTCTATGGCTACACCTTC
>.|TRBJ1-1|.|TRBV25-1
CASTLTGEAFF
TGTGCCAGCACCTTAACAGGCGAAGCTTTCTTT
>many|TRBJ1-1|.|TRBV11-3
CASSLGTGMNTEAFF
TGTGCCAGCAGCTTAGGTACAGGAATGAACACTGAAGCTTTCTTT
>many|TRBJ2-1|TRBD2|TRBV20-1
CSARSLAVYNEQFF
TGCAGTGCTAGGTCCCTAGCGGTATACAATGAGCAGTTCTTC
>.|TRBJ1-1|.|TRBV29-1
CSVRQMNTEAFF
TGCAGCGTAAGACAGATGAACACTGAAGCTTTCTTT
>many|TRBJ2-3|.|TRBV16
CASSQQTGRTDTQYF
TGTGCCAGCAGCCAACAAACAGGCCGCACAGATACGCAGTATTTT
>many|TRBJ1-4|.|TRBV5-1
CASSLVGGRLEKLFF
TGCGCCAGCAGCTTGGTTGGGGGACGGCTTGAAAAACTGTTTTTT
>.|TRBJ1-5|.|TRBV2
CASSLATGPQHF
TGTGCCAGCAGCTTAGCGACAGGGCCCCAGCATTTT
>once|TRBJ2-5|.|TRBV18
CASSPVAAETQYF
TGTGCCAGCTCACCCGTCGCGGCGGAGACCCAGTACTTC
>few|TRBJ2-7|.|TRBV19
CASSEGRIYEQYF
TGTGCCAGTAGTGAGGGCCGCATCTACGAGCAGTACTTC
>many|TRBJ2-5|TRBD2|TRBV7-2
CASSLAGTSKETQYF
TGTGCCAGCAGCTTAGCGGGGACTAGCAAAGAGACCCAGTACTTC
>many|TRBJ2-1|TRBD2|TRBV19
CASSPRLAGALDEQFF
TGTGCCAGTAGTCCCAGACTAGCGGGGGCGCTGGATGAGCAGTTCTTC
>few|TRBJ1-5|TRBD1|TRBV16
CASSPRGQGTQPQHF
TGTGCCAGCAGCCCAAGGGGACAGGGTACTCAGCCCCAGCATTTT
>.|TRBJ2-7|TRBD2|TRBV7-9
CASSRTSGSSYEQYF
TGTGCCAGCAGCCGGACTAGCGGGAGCTCCTACGAGCAGTACTTC
>.|TRBJ1-2|.|TRBV29-1
CSVEGYGHGYTF
TGCAGCGTTGAAGGATACGGACATGGCTACACCTTC
>.|TRBJ2-3|TRBD2|TRBV19
CASSPGRITDTQYF
TGTGCCAGTAGCCCCGGGAGGATCACAGATACGCAGTATTTT
>many|TRBJ2-7|TRBD1|TRBV19
CASSSPGQGSQEQYF
TGTGCCAGTAGTTCCCCGGGACAGGGATCACAGGAGCAGTACTTC
>many|TRBJ2-3|TRBD2|TRBV20-1
CSADFLPGLAGGPGTQYF
TGCAGTGCTGATTTCCTTCCGGGACTAGCGGGAGGGCCGGGTACGCAGTATTTT
>.|TRBJ2-7|.|TRBV7-3
CASSGFEQYF
TGTGCCAGCAGCGGCTTCGAGCAGTACTTC
>.|TRBJ1-1|.|TRBV7-9
CASSLDVGTEAFF
TGTGCCAGCAGCTTGGATGTTGGCACTGAAGCTTTCTTT
>.|TRBJ2-1|.|TRBV5-6
CASSRWHEQFF
TGTGCCAGCAGCCGCTGGCATGAGCAGTTCTTC
>.|TRBJ1-1|.|TRBV15
CATSRDFGQGFFF
TGTGCCACCAGCAGAGATTTTGGTCAGGGGTTTTTCTTT
>.|TRBJ2-5|TRBD1|TRBV19
CASSISTGDLETQYF
TGTGCCAGTAGTATATCCACAGGGGATTTAGAGACCCAGTACTTC
>.|TRBJ1-1|.|TRBV10-3
CAISVGPTNTEAFF
TGTGCCATCAGTGTAGGACCCACGAACACTGAAGCTTTCTTT
>many|TRBJ1-3|.|TRBV15
CATSRVTSSGNTIYF
TGTGCCACCAGCAGAGTGACAAGCTCTGGAAACACCATATATTTT